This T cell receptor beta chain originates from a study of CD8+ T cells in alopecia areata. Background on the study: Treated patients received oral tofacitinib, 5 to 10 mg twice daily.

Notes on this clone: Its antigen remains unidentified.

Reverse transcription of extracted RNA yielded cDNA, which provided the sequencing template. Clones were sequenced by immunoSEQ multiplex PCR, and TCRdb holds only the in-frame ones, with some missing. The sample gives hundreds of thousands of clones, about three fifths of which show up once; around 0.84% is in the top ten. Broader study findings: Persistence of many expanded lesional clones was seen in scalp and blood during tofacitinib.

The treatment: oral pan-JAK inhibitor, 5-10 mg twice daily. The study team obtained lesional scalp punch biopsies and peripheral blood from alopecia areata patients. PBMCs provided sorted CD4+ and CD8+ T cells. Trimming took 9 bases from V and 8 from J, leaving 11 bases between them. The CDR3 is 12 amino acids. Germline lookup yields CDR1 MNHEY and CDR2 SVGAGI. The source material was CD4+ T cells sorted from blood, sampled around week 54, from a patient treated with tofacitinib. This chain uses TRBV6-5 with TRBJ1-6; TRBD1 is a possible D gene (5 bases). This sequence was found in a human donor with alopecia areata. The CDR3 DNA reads TGTGCCAGTCAGGGTGGAGATTCACCCCTCCACTTT. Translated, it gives CASQGGDSPLHF.